Listed below are T cell receptor beta chains from one sample, sequenced in a study of control samples from healthy donors and cancer patients. The repertoire was sequenced with immunoSEQ multiplex PCR; TCRdb's copy has only in-frame clones and lacks some. The data contain fewer than 120,000 clones, roughly 90% of them singletons. Sequenced material: PBMCs. The receptors were sampled from a woman aged 55-69 years with lung cancer. Each CDR3 is given with its conserved first and last residue. Each record gives: D gene, clone size, J gene, V gene, CDR3 protein, CDR3 DNA. The D gene is left open where the match is weak. Part of the rows lack a size; the others show once, few, many or a class for expanded clones.

NA | NA | TRBJ2-7 | TRBV5-5 | CASSPGQSQHEQYF | TGTGCCAGCAGTCCGGGACAAAGCCAACACGAGCAGTACTTC
NA | once | TRBJ2-7 | TRBV11-2 | CASSLDMSGSSYEQYF | TGTGCCAGCAGCTTAGATATGTCCGGGAGCTCCTACGAGCAGTACTTC
NA | NA | TRBJ2-3 | TRBV28 | CASRRTGPYTDTQYF | TGTGCCAGCAGACGTACCGGGCCATACACAGATACGCAGTATTTT
TRBD2 | NA | TRBJ2-1 | TRBV4-2 | CASSPGTSGTVGWYEQFF | TGTGCCAGCAGCCCAGGGACTAGCGGGACGGTGGGGTGGTATGAGCAGTTCTTC
TRBD1 | NA | TRBJ2-1 | TRBV18 | CASSSGQGFREQFF | TGTGCCAGCTCCTCGGGACAGGGATTCAGAGAGCAGTTCTTC
TRBD1 | NA | TRBJ1-6 | TRBV19 | CASGQGGSPLHF | TGTGCCAGTGGACAGGGAGGCTCACCCCTCCACTTT
TRBD1 | once | TRBJ2-2 | TRBV18 | CASSPLGQRRTTGELFF | TGTGCCAGCTCACCCCTGGGACAGCGACGAACCACCGGGGAGCTGTTTTTT
NA | once | TRBJ1-5 | TRBV7-2 | CASSLGRFSNQPQHF | TGTGCCAGCAGCCTGGGACGTTTTAGCAATCAGCCCCAGCATTTT
TRBD1 | NA | TRBJ1-5 | TRBV7-9 | CASSPQGGQGLNQPQHF | TGTGCCAGCAGCCCCCAGGGGGGACAGGGCCTAAATCAGCCCCAGCATTTT
TRBD1 | few | TRBJ1-2 | TRBV5-1 | CASSQGQGHYGYTF | TGCGCCAGCAGCCAGGGACAGGGCCACTATGGCTACACCTTC
NA | few | TRBJ2-2 | TRBV5-1 | CASSSGTSTGELFF | TGCGCCAGCAGCTCCGGGACATCAACCGGGGAGCTGTTTTTT
NA | NA | TRBJ1-3 | TRBV18 | CASSPVEGTSSGNTIYF | TGTGCCAGCTCACCCGTGGAGGGGACCTCCTCTGGAAACACCATATATTTT
TRBD2 | NA | TRBJ2-1 | TRBV5-1 | CASSPGAGGPTYNEQFF | TGCGCCAGCAGCCCCGGCGCGGGAGGGCCAACTTACAATGAGCAGTTCTTC
NA | NA | TRBJ1-5 | TRBV15 | CATSDGTAYSNQPQHF | TGTGCCACCAGCGACGGGACCGCGTATAGCAATCAGCCCCAGCATTTT
NA | NA | TRBJ1-3 | TRBV14 | CASSHDSSGNTIYF | TGTGCCAGCAGCCACGACAGCTCTGGAAACACCATATATTTT
NA | NA | TRBJ1-5 | TRBV6-5 | CASSPNRDSNQPQHF | TGTGCCAGCAGTCCAAACCGGGACAGCAATCAGCCCCAGCATTTT
TRBD1 | NA | TRBJ2-5 | TRBV6-5 | CASSSPGQGGETQYF | TGTGCCAGCAGTTCCCCGGGACAGGGTGGGGAGACCCAGTACTTC
TRBD1 | NA | TRBJ1-5 | TRBV6-5 | CASSPGQGGQPQHF | TGTGCCAGCAGTCCCGGACAGGGAGGGCAGCCCCAGCATTTT
NA | NA | TRBJ1-1 | TRBV3-1/TRBV3-2 | CASRQGNGPSRAFF | TGTGCCAGCAGACAAGGAAATGGTCCATCGAGAGCTTTCTTT
NA | NA | TRBJ1-5 | TRBV27 | CASSFQRNQPQHF | TGTGCCAGCAGTTTCCAGCGGAATCAGCCCCAGCATTTT
NA | once | TRBJ1-3 | TRBV2 | CASSEYAGNSGNTIYF | TGTGCCAGCAGTGAATACGCGGGTAACTCTGGAAACACCATATATTTT
TRBD2 | NA | TRBJ2-7 | TRBV3-1/TRBV3-2 | CASSQALSREGDEQYF | TGTGCCAGCAGCCAAGCCCTTTCGAGGGAGGGCGACGAGCAGTACTTC
TRBD1 | once | TRBJ1-1 | TRBV29-1 | CSGTGGAGRNTEAFF | TGCAGCGGCACAGGGGGCGCGGGGAGGAACACTGAAGCTTTCTTT
NA | NA | TRBJ2-5 | TRBV3-1/TRBV3-2 | CASSQVEGKTQYF | TGTGCCAGCAGCCAGGTCGAAGGGAAGACCCAGTACTTC
TRBD2 | NA | TRBJ2-1 | TRBV5-1 | CASSSGLAGGGEQFF | TGCGCCAGCAGCTCCGGACTAGCGGGAGGGGGTGAGCAGTTCTTC
NA | NA | TRBJ1-2 | TRBV6-2/TRBV6-3 | CASSYSRVGYGYTF | TGTGCCAGCAGTTATTCCAGGGTAGGATATGGCTACACCTTC
NA | NA | TRBJ2-5 | TRBV9 | CASSVRGGTVDETQYF | TGTGCCAGCAGCGTAAGGGGCGGGACGGTAGATGAGACCCAGTACTTC
TRBD1 | NA | TRBJ1-5 | TRBV28 | CASSPGGINNQPQHF | TGTGCCAGCAGCCCAGGGGGGATTAACAATCAGCCCCAGCATTTT
NA | NA | TRBJ1-2 | TRBV7-8 | CASSLAGAGYTF | TGTGCCAGCAGCTTAGCGGGGGCCGGCTACACCTTC
TRBD1 | NA | TRBJ2-2 | TRBV5-1 | CASSSGTGVNTGELFF | TGCGCCAGCAGCTCCGGGACAGGGGTGAACACCGGGGAGCTGTTTTTT
NA | once | TRBJ2-1 | TRBV19 | CASSMISTGDMDEQFF | TGTGCCAGTAGTATGATCTCCACGGGAGATATGGATGAGCAGTTCTTC
NA | few | TRBJ2-7 | TRBV4-3 | CASSQDPLLSYEQYF | TGCGCCAGCAGCCAAGACCCCCTCTTGTCCTACGAGCAGTACTTC
NA | NA | TRBJ2-2 | TRBV3-1/TRBV3-2 | CASSPVNANTGELFF | TGTGCCAGCAGCCCGGTAAACGCGAACACCGGGGAGCTGTTTTTT
NA | NA | TRBJ1-6 | TRBV7-9 | CASSLTGLDSPLHF | TGTGCCAGCAGCTTAACAGGGTTGGATTCACCCCTCCACTTT
TRBD1 | NA | TRBJ2-7 | TRBV3-1/TRBV3-2 | CASSHGDSSYEQYF | TGTGCCAGCAGCCATGGGGACAGCTCCTACGAGCAGTACTTC
NA | NA | TRBJ2-7 | TRBV7-2 | CASSLALGYEQYF | TGTGCCAGCAGCTTAGCGCTGGGCTACGAGCAGTACTTC
TRBD1 | few | TRBJ1-2 | TRBV12-3/TRBV12-4 | CASRGRGQGYTF | TGTGCCAGCAGAGGGAGGGGGCAAGGCTACACCTTC
NA | NA | TRBJ2-2 | TRBV7-2 | CASSLENSKELFF | TGTGCCAGCAGCTTAGAGAATTCCAAGGAGCTGTTTTTT
NA | NA | TRBJ2-7 | TRBV6-5 | CATRGRIVSSYEQYF | TGTGCCACCCGGGGGCGTATTGTGAGCTCCTACGAGCAGTACTTC
NA | NA | TRBJ2-2 | TRBV5-4 | CASSLGDRTGELFF | TGTGCCAGCAGCTTGGGAGACAGGACCGGGGAGCTGTTTTTT
NA | once | TRBJ2-4 | TRBV6-2/TRBV6-3 | CASSYSPATVKNIQYF | TGTGCCAGCAGTTATTCCCCCGCAACGGTCAAAAACATTCAGTACTTC
NA | NA | TRBJ1-1 | TRBV29-1 | CSVYSGATDATEAFF | TGCAGCGTGTACTCCGGGGCGACGGACGCCACTGAAGCTTTCTTT
NA | NA | TRBJ1-1 | TRBV10-2 | CASSEVFGDRRNTEAFF | TGCGCCAGCAGTGAGGTTTTCGGAGACAGGAGAAACACTGAAGCTTTCTTT